This is a list of T cell receptor beta chains from one sample in a study of OX40 agonist ivuxolimab in advanced cancers. This table comes from immunoSEQ multiplex PCR, and its TCRdb copy is limited to in-frame clones, with some not included. The data contain 98,000 or so clones, less than 95% of them singletons. The source material was CD4+ or CD8+ T cells sorted from blood, sampled in a trial of the OX40 agonist ivuxolimab. The receptors were sampled from an adult with an advanced solid tumor such as melanoma, head and neck, liver or kidney cancer. Both conserved end residues are part of each CDR3. D genes are given only for firm matches. Clone sizes are given selectively: once, few, many, or a class where the clone is expanded.

V: TRBV7-3; D: TRBD2; J: TRBJ2-5; size: .; CDR3: CASSPYPGTSGKETQYF; DNA: TGTGCCAGCAGCCCCTACCCAGGGACTAGCGGGAAGGAGACCCAGTACTTC
V: TRBV6-5; D: .; J: TRBJ1-2; size: .; CDR3: CASTLRSHLLRGYTF; DNA: TGTGCCAGCACCCTCAGGAGCCACCTACTTCGGGGCTACACCTTC
V: TRBV6-6; D: .; J: TRBJ2-6; size: few; CDR3: CASRLAAAGANVLTF; DNA: TGTGCCAGCCGACTTGCGGCAGCTGGGGCCAACGTCCTGACTTTC
V: TRBV4-2; D: TRBD2; J: TRBJ2-5; size: .; CDR3: CASSPGLAGGLQETQYF; DNA: TGTGCCAGCAGCCCCGGACTAGCGGGAGGATTACAAGAGACCCAGTACTTC
V: TRBV11-1; D: TRBD1; J: TRBJ2-5; size: .; CDR3: CASSLRQGAETQYF; DNA: TGTGCCAGCAGCTTACGGCAGGGGGCGGAGACCCAGTACTTC
V: TRBV6-5; D: .; J: TRBJ1-4; size: .; CDR3: CASRGSVEEKLFF; DNA: TGTGCCAGCAGGGGATCGGTTGAGGAAAAACTGTTTTTT
V: TRBV30; D: .; J: TRBJ1-2; size: .; CDR3: CAWNGLIPLQGYTF; DNA: TGTGCCTGGAACGGGTTAATCCCCCTGCAGGGCTACACCTTC
V: TRBV6-5; D: TRBD1; J: TRBJ2-1; size: .; CDR3: CASSYSGTGGLNEQFF; DNA: TGTGCCAGCAGTTACTCGGGGACAGGGGGCTTGAATGAGCAGTTCTTC
V: TRBV27; D: .; J: TRBJ2-1; size: .; CDR3: CASSDPGGATYNEQFF; DNA: TGTGCCAGCAGTGATCCGGGGGGCGCGACCTACAATGAGCAGTTCTTC
V: TRBV10-3; D: TRBD1; J: TRBJ1-5; size: .; CDR3: CAISVTGGDQPQHF; DNA: TGTGCCATCAGCGTTACAGGGGGCGATCAGCCCCAGCATTTT
V: TRBV19; D: TRBD1; J: TRBJ2-7; size: .; CDR3: CASSISPPGTGYSYEQYF; DNA: TGTGCCAGTAGTATATCCCCTCCCGGGACAGGATACTCCTACGAGCAGTACTTC
V: TRBV7-2; D: TRBD1; J: TRBJ2-7; size: .; CDR3: CASSFRTGVEQYF; DNA: TGTGCCAGCAGCTTCCGGACAGGGGTCGAGCAGTACTTC
V: TRBV19; D: .; J: TRBJ1-4; size: .; CDR3: CASTQGQSEKLFF; DNA: TGTGCCAGTACTCAGGGCCAGAGTGAAAAACTGTTTTTT
V: TRBV6-6; D: .; J: TRBJ2-1; size: .; CDR3: CASSYSRTYNEQFF; DNA: TGTGCCAGCAGTTACTCGAGGACCTACAATGAGCAGTTCTTC
V: TRBV5-1; D: .; J: TRBJ1-6; size: .; CDR3: CASSLNRDSPLHF; DNA: TGCGCCAGCAGCTTAAACAGGGATTCACCCCTCCACTTT
V: TRBV6-5; D: .; J: TRBJ2-7; size: .; CDR3: CASRHGGLPSYEQYF; DNA: TGTGCCAGCCGCCACGGTGGACTCCCCTCCTACGAGCAGTACTTC
V: TRBV7-8; D: .; J: TRBJ1-5; size: .; CDR3: CASSSEPEGNQPQHF; DNA: TGTGCCAGCAGCTCGGAGCCGGAGGGCAATCAGCCCCAGCATTTT
V: TRBV6-6; D: .; J: TRBJ2-2; size: .; CDR3: CASRIGGPNTGELFF; DNA: TGTGCCAGCAGAATCGGGGGGCCGAACACCGGGGAGCTGTTTTTT
V: TRBV2; D: .; J: TRBJ2-7; size: few; CDR3: CASSYVEQYF; DNA: TGTGCCAGCAGTTACGTCGAGCAGTACTTC
V: TRBV9; D: .; J: TRBJ1-1; size: .; CDR3: CASSVEGRGEAEAFF; DNA: TGTGCCAGCAGCGTAGAAGGACGTGGGGAGGCTGAAGCTTTCTTT
V: TRBV18; D: TRBD1; J: TRBJ1-6; size: once; CDR3: CASQQGAGDNSPLHF; DNA: TGTGCCAGCCAACAGGGGGCTGGGGATAATTCACCCCTCCACTTT
V: TRBV25-1; D: .; J: TRBJ1-3; size: .; CDR3: CASSEWSGQGNTIYF; DNA: TGTGCCAGCAGTGAATGGTCAGGGCAAGGAAACACCATATATTTT